This T cell receptor beta chain was recorded in a study of T-cell reconstitution after alpha-beta-depleted transplantation in children. This clonotype was counted at least ten times. Its antigen is unidentified. The DNA is omitted, as the CDR3 cannot be located on it reliably, and the CDR3 follows TCRdb's listing. This sample's TCRbeta library carried unique molecular identifier barcodes. TCRdb used MiXCR to reprocess the PCR reads, holding one entry per CDR3 protein. Here the sample spans approximately 500,000 distinct CDR3 sequences, over 9.5% being singletons. Findings and limits, study-wide: At the one-year point after transplant, T-cell counts and TCRbeta diversity were found to come mostly from T cells that had been newly produced. As was reported, about two months after transplant, alpha-beta T cells came from several hundred expanded graft clones. Certain patients had high TCRbeta diversity at day 60, and it came from recipient T cells and thymic progenitors that survived.

The receptor was isolated from a child aged 2 to 15 with inherited bone marrow failure, due to receive a stem cell transplant. Source: PBMCs, taken before TCRalphabeta/CD19-depleted stem cell transplant.

CDR3 loop: CSVARGTGHFF. The rearrangement joins TRBV29-1 to TRBJ2-1; the tabulated D call, TRBD1, remains unverified against the DNA. The CDR3 is 11 amino acids long, termini counted. Germline-derived CDR1 and CDR2 are SQVTM and ANQGSEA.